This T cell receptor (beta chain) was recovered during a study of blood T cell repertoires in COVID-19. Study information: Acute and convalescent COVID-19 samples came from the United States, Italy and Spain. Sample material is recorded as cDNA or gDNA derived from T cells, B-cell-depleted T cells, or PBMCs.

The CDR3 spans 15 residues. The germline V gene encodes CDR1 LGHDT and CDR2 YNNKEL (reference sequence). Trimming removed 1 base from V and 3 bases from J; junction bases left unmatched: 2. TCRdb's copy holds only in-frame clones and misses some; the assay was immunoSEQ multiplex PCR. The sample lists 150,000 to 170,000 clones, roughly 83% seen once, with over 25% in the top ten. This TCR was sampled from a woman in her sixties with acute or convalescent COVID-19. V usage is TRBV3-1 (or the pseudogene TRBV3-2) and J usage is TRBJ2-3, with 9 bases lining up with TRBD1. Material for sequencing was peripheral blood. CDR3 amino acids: CASSQAGTGTDTQYF. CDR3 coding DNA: TGTGCCAGCAGCCAAGCGGGGACAGGGACAGATACGCAGTATTTT.